The rows below give T cell receptor beta chains drawn from one sample of a study of blood T cells in healthy people across ages. MiXCR, applied by TCRdb to the 5' RACE reads, yields one record per CDR3 protein. Counted here are about 810,000 distinct CDR3 sequences, around 36% occurring once; the ten biggest clones make up over 10%. The source material was blood. All receptors derive from a young man in good health. The CDR3 runs from the conserved cysteine through the conserved F or W. D genes are given only for firm matches.

d_call v_call cdr3_aa
- TRBV20-1 CSARRENQPQHF
TRBD1 TRBV10-3 CAISESQGENSPLHF
TRBD2 TRBV20-1 CSATPPGTSSYNEQYF
- TRBV7-2 CASSLTIQGSYNSPLHF
TRBD2 TRBV18 CASSPTSVSTDTQYF
TRBD2 TRBV5-1 CASSLVAGEYEQYF
- TRBV12-5 CASGSSGTDTQYF
- TRBV7-8 CASSLQGSNVLTF
- TRBV7-2 CASSLSQGTYNEQYF
- TRBV27 CASSLFGREAFF
- TRBV27 CASSFLPPVSDEQFF
- TRBV10-3 CAISTQVKNEQFF
TRBD1 TRBV12-3/TRBV12-4 CASSVAGGQPQHF
- TRBV13 CASSLIRDTQYF
TRBD2 TRBV6-2/TRBV6-3 CASSYGTSGGLYNEQFF
- TRBV24-1 CATSAAEFANTGELFF
- TRBV4-3 CASSQEVMDGYTF
- TRBV5-1 CASGDRPGRTDTQYF
TRBD1 TRBV20-1 CSARQGARTPNQPQHF
- TRBV16 CASSQRVFYNEQYF
- TRBV24-1 CATSALTGSDTQYF
TRBD1 TRBV7-2 CASSFSPGGSYNEQFF
- TRBV27 CASSLQGPASYEQYF
TRBD1 TRBV6-6 CACSWDRTREQYF
- TRBV6-5 CASSKDGLGEQYF
- TRBV5-3 CARSLEGVENQPQHF